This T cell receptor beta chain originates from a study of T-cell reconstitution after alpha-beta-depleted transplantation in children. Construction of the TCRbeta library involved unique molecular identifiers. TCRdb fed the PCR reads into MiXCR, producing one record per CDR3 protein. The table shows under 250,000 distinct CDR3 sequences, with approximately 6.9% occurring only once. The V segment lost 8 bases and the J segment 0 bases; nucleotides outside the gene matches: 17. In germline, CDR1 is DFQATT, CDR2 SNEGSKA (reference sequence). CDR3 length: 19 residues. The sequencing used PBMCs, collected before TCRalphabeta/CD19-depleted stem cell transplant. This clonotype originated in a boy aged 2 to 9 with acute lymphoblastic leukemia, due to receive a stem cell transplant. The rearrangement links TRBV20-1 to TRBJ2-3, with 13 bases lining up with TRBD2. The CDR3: CSSNGPRLAGGGSTDTQYF. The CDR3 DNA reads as TGCAGTTCAAACGGTCCGAGACTAGCGGGAGGAGGGAGCACAGATACGCAGTATTTT.